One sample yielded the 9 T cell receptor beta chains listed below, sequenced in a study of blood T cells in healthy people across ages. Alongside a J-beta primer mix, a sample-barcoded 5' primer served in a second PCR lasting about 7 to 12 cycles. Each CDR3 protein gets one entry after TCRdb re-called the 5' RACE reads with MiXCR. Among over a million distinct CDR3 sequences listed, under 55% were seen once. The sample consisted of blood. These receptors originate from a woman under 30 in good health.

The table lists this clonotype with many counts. The CDR3 loop is CASSWAYSPLHF. The CDR3 DNA sequence: TGTGCCAGCAGTTGGGCGTATTCACCCCTCCACTTT. The rearrangement uses TRBV12-3 or TRBV12-4 and TRBJ1-6, with unresolved D. Trimming left V 4 bases short and J 8 bases short, with 6 bases between. The CDR3 is 12 residues long.

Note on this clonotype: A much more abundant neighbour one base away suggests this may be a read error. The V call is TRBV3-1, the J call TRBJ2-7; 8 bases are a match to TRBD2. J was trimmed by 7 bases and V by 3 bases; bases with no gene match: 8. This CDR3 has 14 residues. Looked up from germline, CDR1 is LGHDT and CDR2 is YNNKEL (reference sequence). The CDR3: CASSQFLAGNEQYF. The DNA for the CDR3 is TGTGCCAGCAGCCAGTTTCTAGCGGGCAATGAGCAGTACTTC.

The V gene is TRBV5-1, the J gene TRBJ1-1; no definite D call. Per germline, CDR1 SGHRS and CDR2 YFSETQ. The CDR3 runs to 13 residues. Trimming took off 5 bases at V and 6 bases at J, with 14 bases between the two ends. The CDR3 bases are TGCGCCAGCAGGAGAAGTGGAGTCGCTGAAGCTTTCTTT. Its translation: CASRRSGVAEAFF.

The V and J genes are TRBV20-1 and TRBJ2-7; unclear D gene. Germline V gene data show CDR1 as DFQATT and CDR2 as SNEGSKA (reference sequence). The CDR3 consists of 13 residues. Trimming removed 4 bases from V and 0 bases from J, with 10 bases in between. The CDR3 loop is CSATGAFSYEQYF. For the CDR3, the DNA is TGCAGTGCTACGGGTGCCTTCTCCTACGAGCAGTACTTC.

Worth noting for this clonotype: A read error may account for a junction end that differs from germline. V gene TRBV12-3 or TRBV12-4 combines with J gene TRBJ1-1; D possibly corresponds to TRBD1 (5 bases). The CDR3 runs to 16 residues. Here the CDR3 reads CASSPWSAGLNTKAFF. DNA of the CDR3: TGTGCCAGCAGCCCATGGAGCGCAGGGCTGAACACTAAAGCTTTCTTT.

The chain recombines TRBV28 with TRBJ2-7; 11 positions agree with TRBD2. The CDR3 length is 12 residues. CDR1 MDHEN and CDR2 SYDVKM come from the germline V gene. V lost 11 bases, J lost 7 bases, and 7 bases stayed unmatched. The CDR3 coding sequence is TGTGCCGCCCGTAGCGGGAGGGCAGAGCAGTACTTC. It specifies CAARSGRAEQYF.

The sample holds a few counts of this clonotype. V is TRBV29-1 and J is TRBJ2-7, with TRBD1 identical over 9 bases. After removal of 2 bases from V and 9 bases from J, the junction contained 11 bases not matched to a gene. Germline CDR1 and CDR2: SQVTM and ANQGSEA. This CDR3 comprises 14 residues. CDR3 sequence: CSVEFRDRVPVQYF. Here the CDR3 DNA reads TGCAGCGTTGAATTCCGGGACAGGGTTCCGGTGCAGTACTTC.

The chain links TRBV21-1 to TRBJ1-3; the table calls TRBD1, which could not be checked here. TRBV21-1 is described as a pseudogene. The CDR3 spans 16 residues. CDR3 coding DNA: TGTGCCAGCAGCATACTGGACAGTCTCTCTGGAAACACCATATATTTT. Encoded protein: CASSILDSLSGNTIYF.

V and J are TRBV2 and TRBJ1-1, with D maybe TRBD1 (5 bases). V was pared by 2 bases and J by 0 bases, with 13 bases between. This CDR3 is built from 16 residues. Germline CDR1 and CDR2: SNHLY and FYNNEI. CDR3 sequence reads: CASSEWGRRMNTEAFF. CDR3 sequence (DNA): TGTGCCAGCAGTGAATGGGGACGGAGAATGAACACTGAAGCTTTCTTT.